The present T cell receptor (beta chain) was sequenced within a study of T cells in Graves' hyperthyroidism and ophthalmopathy. This clonotype occurred a few times. RNA transcripts served as the template for amplifying TCR beta CDR3 regions. A set of HTBI primers served as the primers for a first-round RT-PCR of the TCR CDR3. TCRdb itself ran the multiplex PCR reads through MiXCR, one entry per CDR3 protein. The sample shows about 590,000 distinct CDR3 sequences, around 16% of them seen only once. What was sequenced was blood. The receptor was derived from a woman in her 30s with Graves' hyperthyroidism.

The CDR3 nucleotides are TGTGCCAGCAGCAGACTAGCGGGAGACACACCTTATACAGATACGCAGTATTTT. Amino acids: CASSRLAGDTPYTDTQYF. The chain uses TRBV7-9 and TRBJ2-3, with 12 bases fitting TRBD2. This CDR3 region has 18 residues. Germline CDR1 is SEHNR and CDR2 is FQNEAQ (reference sequence). Trimming took 5 bases from V and 3 from J; bases not matched to a gene: 12.